Sequencing of this T cell receptor (beta chain) was carried out in a study of CD8 T cells in Susac syndrome. The CD8+ and CD4+ T cells were negatively isolated, with the TEMRA cells enriched by FACS. Losses at the gene ends were 5 bases for V and 0 bases for J; bases not matched to a gene: 10. CDR3 size: 16 residues. Germline assignment: CDR1 SGHRS and CDR2 YFSETQ. RNA was extracted with the RNeasy kit, and a quantity of about 0.45 to 1 ug was reverse transcribed using random hexamers. TCRdb redid the calling of the immunoSEQ multiplex PCR reads with MiXCR, one entry per CDR3 protein. The sample includes approximately 150,000 distinct CDR3 sequences, 85% to 95% seen only once; the top ten take over 0.1%.

The chain is built from TRBV5-1 and TRBJ1-1; 7 positions agree with TRBD1. This receptor was obtained from a human donor with multiple sclerosis. Sample: CD4+ T cells from PBMCs. CDR3 region: CASSLSPGQMNTEAFF. The CDR3 DNA reads as TGCGCCAGCAGTCTTAGTCCGGGACAGATGAACACTGAAGCTTTCTTT.